Listed here is a single T cell receptor beta chain. The V end lost 3 bases, the J end lost 1 base, and 6 bases lay between the germline ends. CDR1 is MNHNS and CDR2 is SASEGT in the germline V gene. The CDR3 is 14 residues long. This record comes from a study of TIL therapy for anti-PD-1-resistant metastatic lung cancer. Background on the study: Progressing patients received lymphodepletion, expanded TIL infusion and IL-2. Most patients had lung adenocarcinoma. Median patient age was approximately 58, ranging roughly 38-75 years.

The immunoSEQ assay was v3. Only in-frame clones appear in the TCRdb table, and some are missing; sequencing was by immunoSEQ multiplex PCR. This table has approximately 53,000 clones, around 79% appearing once. Time point indicated: pre-treatment sample, taken before nivolumab and TIL therapy. Sample: blood, taken at baseline. V gene TRBV6-1 combines with J gene TRBJ2-2; D unclear. The sequence came from a woman between 30 and 85 years old with non-small cell lung cancer. In DNA, the CDR3 is TGTGCCAGCAGTGAGGTGGGGAACACCGGGGAGCTGTTTTTT. The encoded protein is CASSEVGNTGELFF.